A single sample is the source of the 8 T cell receptor beta chains below, sequenced in a study of CD8 T cells in Susac syndrome. An input of about 0.5 to 1 ug of RNA was subjected to reverse transcription using random hexamers. MiXCR, applied by TCRdb to the immunoSEQ multiplex PCR reads, yields one record per CDR3 protein. Counted here are about 80,000 distinct CDR3 sequences, 91% occurring once; the ten biggest clones make up under 0.6%. The sample consisted of CD8+ T cells from PBMCs. Every receptor here comes from a human donor with multiple sclerosis.

The chain carries TRBV6-5 and TRBJ2-5; TRBD1 is a possible D gene (6 bases). V lost 2 bases and J 4 bases, leaving 8 bases between the germline ends. The V gene's germline CDR1 is MNHEY and CDR2 SVGAGI. The CDR3 length is 13 residues. The CDR3 bases are TGTGCCAGCAGTTACCCGGACAGAGAGACCCAGTACTTC. Protein product: CASSYPDRETQYF.

V is TRBV5-4 and J is TRBJ2-3; D is undetermined. The CDR3 totals 14 residues. CDR1 and CDR2 from the germline V gene are SGHNT and YYREEE (reference sequence). The germline V and J ends were trimmed by 0 bases and 8 bases, with 13 bases remaining between them. The CDR3 reads CASSLAGSGPTQYF. In DNA form, the CDR3 reads TGTGCCAGCAGCTTGGCCGGGTCAGGTCCTACGCAGTATTTT.

This chain joins TRBV9 and TRBJ2-1, with 7 bases that match TRBD2. The V and J ends lost 3 bases and 1 base, in that order; junction bases with no gene match: 4. CDR3 length: 15 amino acids. Germline values: CDR1 SGDLS, CDR2 YYNGEE. CDR3 nucleotide sequence: TGTGCCAGCAGCGCCATACTAGCGTCCTACAATGAGCAGTTCTTC. Translated: CASSAILASYNEQFF.

The rearrangement joins TRBV11-1 to TRBJ2-2; D gene unclear. CDR3 length equals 15 residues. Germline assignment: CDR1 SGHAT and CDR2 FQDESV (reference sequence). V was pared by 1 base and J by 1 base, with 7 bases between. As DNA, the CDR3 is TGTGCCAGCAGCTTAGAACTCCTGAACACCGGGGAGCTGTTTTTT. The encoded protein is CASSLELLNTGELFF.

V and J are TRBV11-2 and TRBJ2-7, with TRBD1 identical over 10 bases. This CDR3 comprises 18 residues. With 1 base clipped from V and 5 bases from J, the junction kept 14 bases outside the gene matches. The germline gives CDR1 SGHAT, CDR2 FQNNGV. The CDR3 is CASSLGPPGQGTRNEQYF. The DNA of the CDR3 is TGTGCCAGCAGCTTAGGCCCTCCGGGACAGGGGACCCGCAACGAGCAGTACTTC.

CDR3 residues: CASGSPTLWTGVPTNEKLFF. In DNA form, the CDR3 reads TGTGCTAGTGGTTCCCCTACGTTATGGACAGGGGTTCCAACTAATGAAAAACTGTTTTTT. This chain uses TRBV12-5 with TRBJ1-4; 9 nucleotides align to TRBD1. The CDR3 has 20 residues. The trim removed 4 bases at V and 0 bases at J, leaving 15 bases unmatched. Germline CDR1 is LGHNT and CDR2 is FRNRAP.

The V and J genes are TRBV20-1 and TRBJ2-2; TRBD2 might be the D (5 bases). The CDR3 extends over 14 amino acids. CDR1 DFQATT and CDR2 SNEGSKA come from the germline V gene (reference sequence). Deletions cut 3 bases from V and 4 bases from J, with 12 bases between. The CDR3 sequence is CSASREGGTGELFF. CDR3 bases: TGCAGTGCTAGCCGCGAGGGCGGCACCGGGGAGCTGTTTTTT.

This clonotype has a handful of counts. The chain is built from TRBV3-1 and TRBJ2-2; TRBD1 matches at 10 bases. The V and J ends lost 2 bases and 7 bases, in that order; junction bases with no gene match: 10. The CDR3 has 17 residues. The germline gives CDR1 LGHDT, CDR2 YNNKEL (reference sequence). The CDR3 DNA sequence: TGTGCCAGCAGCCAATCCGGACAGGGGGGTTTTTTCGGGGAGCTGTTTTTT. It encodes CASSQSGQGGFFGELFF.